The T cell receptor (beta chain) under discussion was sequenced for a study of Graves' ophthalmopathy and Graves' hyperthyroidism. Fresh peripheral blood (about 10 ml) yielded the PBMCs. The CDR3 length is 16 residues. The V gene end was trimmed by 5 bases and the J gene end by 2 bases; junction bases not matched to a gene: 7. Amplification targeted the TCR beta CDR3 regions, with RNA transcripts as the source material. HTBI primers served in a first-round RT-PCR, which a second-round multiplex PCR followed. MiXCR was run by TCRdb on the multiplex PCR reads, yielding one entry per CDR3 protein. The data hold about 740,000 distinct CDR3 sequences, with roughly two fifths observed a single time.

V usage is TRBV12-3 or TRBV12-4 and J usage is TRBJ2-3; 10 bases fit TRBD2. The sample taken for sequencing was peripheral blood. This clonotype was obtained from an adult man with Graves' ophthalmopathy. The CDR3 nucleotides are TGTGCCAGCAGTCTTTCTAGCGGGAGTCTCACAGATACGCAGTATTTT. It translates to CASSLSSGSLTDTQYF.